What follows are 21 T cell receptor beta chains derived from one specimen sequenced in a study of OX40 agonist ivuxolimab in advanced cancers. Libraries were prepared by immunoSEQ multiplex PCR; TCRdb keeps only in-frame clonotypes and omits some of them. The sample comprises 15,000 to 20,000 clones, approximately 80% of which are singletons, and roughly 25% rests with the top ten. The material was CD4+ or CD8+ T cells sorted from blood, obtained in a trial of the OX40 agonist ivuxolimab. Source of these receptors: an adult with an advanced solid tumor such as melanoma, head and neck, liver or kidney cancer.

The gene calls are TRBV27 and TRBJ2-1, with a possible D match to TRBD1 (7 bases). CDR3 size: 15 residues. Trimming took 8 bases from V and 6 from J, leaving 20 bases between them. The germline V gene encodes CDR1 MNHEY and CDR2 SMNVEV (reference sequence). The CDR3 loop is CASHPVAGQTNEQFF. The CDR3 DNA is TGTGCCAGCCACCCTGTGGCGGGACAGACCAATGAGCAGTTCTTC.

This clone was recorded once. The chain links TRBV6-1 to TRBJ2-7; tentative D call: TRBD1 (5 bases). V gave up 0 bases and J gave up 4 bases, with 13 bases separating them. Germline V gene sequence: CDR1 MNHNS, CDR2 SASEGT. The CDR3 totals 15 residues. The CDR3 sequence is CASSEAFGQLYEQYF. As DNA, the CDR3 is TGTGCCAGCAGTGAAGCTTTCGGACAACTATACGAGCAGTACTTC.

The rearrangement links TRBV7-6 to TRBJ2-5; possibly TRBD1 for D (6 bases). CDR1 SGHVS and CDR2 FNYEAQ come from the germline V gene. V lost 1 base, J lost 5 bases, and 14 bases lay in between. The CDR3 sequence is 15 residues long. CDR3 nucleotides: TGTGCCAGCAGCTTAGAAGTAGCAGGGGTCGAGACCCAGTACTTC. It specifies CASSLEVAGVETQYF.

The V and J genes are TRBV21-1 and TRBJ2-7; TRBD2, the D gene given by the table, was not confirmed from the DNA. TRBV21-1 is reported as a pseudogene. The CDR3 is made up of 19 amino acids. The CDR3 spells CASSKRGRGPRPLTYEQYF. CDR3 DNA sequence: TGTGCCAGCAGCAAAAGGGGGAGGGGTCCCCGCCCCCTGACCTACGAGCAGTACTTC.

V and J are TRBV5-6 and TRBJ1-2; D not resolved. Trimming took 1 base from V and 4 from J, leaving 8 bases between them. The CDR3 consists of 13 residues. Germline CDR1 and CDR2: SGHDT and YYEEEE. CDR3 coding DNA: TGTGCCAGCAGCTTGCCGCTTAGCTATGGCTACACCTTC. Amino acids: CASSLPLSYGYTF.

As DNA, the CDR3 is TGTGCCAGCAGCCCCTACGCGGGGGCCCTCTCCTACGAGCAGTACTTC. Translated, it gives CASSPYAGALSYEQYF. This sequence joins TRBV7-9 and TRBJ2-7; a weak D match, TRBD2 (7 bases). Deletions cut 5 bases from V and 0 bases from J, with 17 bases between. The CDR3 consists of 16 residues. Germline lookup yields CDR1 SEHNR and CDR2 FQNEAQ (reference sequence).

The CDR3 protein is CASSYRTLPTGELFF. CDR3 in DNA: TGTGCCAGCAGTTATAGGACACTACCCACCGGGGAGCTGTTTTTT. The chain links TRBV27 to TRBJ2-2; possible D gene TRBD1, 5 bases. The germline V gene encodes CDR1 MNHEY and CDR2 SMNVEV (reference sequence). Trimming cost V 4 bases and J 4 bases, with 13 bases left between them. The CDR3 loop spans 15 amino acids.

The chain combines TRBV19 with TRBJ2-1; 7 bases line up with TRBD2. In germline, CDR1 is LNHDA, CDR2 SQIVND (reference sequence). This CDR3 comprises 12 residues. Trimming removed 7 bases from V and 7 bases from J; junction bases left unmatched: 4. The CDR3 sequence is CASTVGGNEQFF. The DNA of the CDR3 is TGTGCCAGTACCGTGGGGGGGAATGAGCAGTTCTTC. Filled out from reference TRBV19 and TRBJ2-1, the complete variable domain reads DGGITQSPKYLFRKEGQNVTLSCEQNLNHDAMYWYRQDPGQGLRLIYYSQIVNDFQKGDIAEGYSVSREKKESFPLTVTSAQKNPTAFYLCASTVGGNEQFFGPGTRLTVL.

The V and J genes are TRBV7-9 and TRBJ2-4, with 7 bases that match TRBD1. The CDR3 runs to 15 residues. Germline V gene data show CDR1 as SEHNR and CDR2 as FQNEAQ (reference sequence). With V trimmed by 8 bases and J by 4 bases, 11 bases remained unmatched. The CDR3 region is CASQPTGTAKNIQYF. Written as DNA, the CDR3 is TGTGCCAGCCAGCCAACCGGGACAGCAAAAAACATTCAGTACTTC.

V gene TRBV5-1 combines with J gene TRBJ1-1; perhaps TRBD1 as D (5 bases). Trimming shortened V by 7 bases and J by 4 bases, and 11 bases separated the two germline ends. Germline V gene data show CDR1 as SGHRS and CDR2 as YFSETQ. The CDR3 extends over 12 amino acids. CDR3 protein: CASGEGLTEAFF. Written as DNA, the CDR3 is TGCGCCAGCGGGGAGGGACTCACTGAAGCTTTCTTT. Looking up the rest from reference TRBV5-1 and TRBJ1-1 gives the full variable domain: KAGVTQTPRYLIKTRGQQVTLSCSPISGHRSVSWYQQTPGQGLQFLFEYFSETQRNKGNFPGRFSGRQFSNSRSEMNVSTLELGDSALYLCASGEGLTEAFFGQGTRLTVV.

This clone was found a few times. Its ends do not fully match the called genes, so a read error is possible. This chain joins TRBV7-3 and TRBJ2-7; no clear D gene. Germline CDR1 is SGHTA and CDR2 is FQGTGA. The length of the CDR3 is 10 residues. The CDR3 nucleotides are TGTGCCAGCAGCATCCAGACAAAGCACTTC. Translated: CASSIQTKHF.

The CDR3 nucleotides read TGTGCCATCAGTGATGCGGGGGAAGTGACAGATACGCAGTATTTT. It is translated as CAISDAGEVTDTQYF. The chain has TRBV10-3 and TRBJ2-3, with 7 bases matching TRBD2. V was clipped by 3 bases and J by 3 bases; unmatched bases: 6. The CDR3 totals 15 residues. CDR1 ENHRY and CDR2 SYGVKD come from the germline V gene.

The genes are TRBV4-1 and TRBJ1-4; TRBD1 is a possible D gene (6 bases). CDR1 MGHRA and CDR2 YSYEKL come from the germline V gene. This CDR3 comprises 18 residues. Trimming removed 1 base at V and 0 bases at J, with 15 bases between. CDR3 protein: CASSQVRGPLTTNEKLFF. DNA of the CDR3: TGCGCCAGCAGCCAAGTCAGGGGACCCCTTACAACTAATGAAAAACTGTTTTTT.

This sequence joins TRBV30 and TRBJ1-1, with D maybe TRBD1 (5 bases). Germline CDR1 is GTSNPN and CDR2 is SVGIG (reference sequence). The CDR3 runs to 15 residues. Trimming removed 2 bases from V and 3 bases from J, with 16 bases in between. CDR3 loop: CAWSRQPGGDTEAFF. The DNA of the CDR3 is TGTGCCTGGAGTCGACAGCCCGGGGGGGACACTGAAGCTTTCTTT.

The chain employs TRBV5-1 and TRBJ2-7; 9 bases agree with TRBD1. Trimming at V came to 4 bases and at J to 4 bases, leaving 0 bases not matched to a gene. There are 12 residues in the CDR3. From germline, CDR1 is SGHRS and CDR2 YFSETQ. The CDR3 region has the DNA TGCGCCAGCAGCGGGACAGGGTACGAGCAGTACTTC. It codes for CASSGTGYEQYF.

The chain uses TRBV28 and TRBJ1-4; no definite D call. This CDR3 is built from 13 residues. With 3 bases removed from V and 8 bases from J, the gap between germline ends came to 10 bases. CDR1 and CDR2 (germline): MDHEN, SYDVKM. CDR3 DNA: TGTGCCAGCAGTTTCTACGGGGTGGAAAAACTGTTTTTT. The encoded protein is CASSFYGVEKLFF.

This chain connects TRBV7-3 to TRBJ2-1; D remains ambiguous. V was shortened by 2 bases and J by 7 bases, with 6 bases between the two germline ends. The CDR3 is 12 residues long. Germline V lookup: CDR1 SGHTA, CDR2 FQGTGA. Written as DNA, the CDR3 is TGTGCCAGCAGCTTAGAGTTTAATGAGCAGTTCTTC. Encoded protein: CASSLEFNEQFF.

This clone was detected once. The V and J genes are TRBV6-1 and TRBJ2-7, with TRBD1 identical over 9 bases. The germline V gene encodes CDR1 MNHNS and CDR2 SASEGT. This CDR3 has 16 amino acids. Trimming took 4 bases from V and 2 from J; bases not matched to a gene: 9. The CDR3 reads CASSAPGQGFPYEQYF. The CDR3 DNA follows: TGTGCCAGCAGTGCTCCGGGACAGGGATTCCCCTACGAGCAGTACTTC.

The rearrangement uses TRBV13 and TRBJ2-7; D is ambiguous. CDR1 PRHDT and CDR2 FYEKMQ come from the germline V gene (reference sequence). The CDR3 runs to 14 residues. The germline V and J ends were trimmed by 4 bases and 6 bases, with 16 bases remaining between them. CDR3 sequence: CASSSRGSSAEQYF. DNA of the CDR3: TGTGCCAGCAGCTCTCGAGGAAGCTCTGCCGAGCAGTACTTC.

The V gene is TRBV27, the J gene TRBJ1-2; 10 bases fit TRBD1. The CDR3 contains 16 residues. The V gene's germline CDR1 is MNHEY and CDR2 SMNVEV (reference sequence). V lost 1 base, J lost 4 bases, and 6 bases stayed unmatched. The CDR3 region is CASSLFPGTGVYGYTF. CDR3 bases: TGTGCCAGCAGTTTATTCCCCGGGACAGGGGTCTATGGCTACACCTTC.

The chain employs TRBV7-3 and TRBJ1-2; no definite D call. This CDR3 is built from 14 residues. V was clipped by 5 bases and J by 4 bases, with 14 bases between them. Germline CDR1 reads SGHTA; CDR2 reads FQGTGA. CDR3 protein: CASSPFEGSYGYTF. In nucleotides, the CDR3 is TGTGCCAGCAGCCCCTTCGAGGGCTCCTATGGCTACACCTTC.